This T cell receptor beta chain appears in the sequencing data of a study of T cell responses to AZD1222 COVID-19 vaccine. Clones were read by immunoSEQ multiplex PCR, and TCRdb kept only the in-frame ones, dropping some. The sample lists about 140,000 clones, almost 95% occurring once. V was shortened by 0 bases and J by 2 bases, with 8 bases between the two germline ends. The CDR3 runs to 14 residues. Germline V gene lookup returns CDR1 MNHEY and CDR2 SVGAGI. This receptor was identified in an adult who received the AZD1222 COVID-19 vaccine. The source was peripheral blood, collected 28 days after the second AZD1222 dose. V and J are TRBV6-5 and TRBJ2-7; D may match TRBD1 or TRBD2 (5 bases each). The CDR3 loop is CASSYSGTAYEQYF. In DNA form, the CDR3 reads TGTGCCAGCAGTTACTCCGGGACCGCCTACGAGCAGTACTTC.